This TCR beta chain was identified during a study of blood T cells in healthy people across ages (dated by TCRdb to about 2015). Study-level background: In model experiments, template switching captured about one uniquely barcoded TCR beta cDNA molecule for every two T cells. To track age-related changes in TCR beta repertoire diversity, the study relied on deep sequencing normalized with unique cDNA molecular identifiers. Donors were grouped into four age groups: young (average approximately 15 years), middle-aged (approximately 41), aged (approximately 67) and long-lived (around 82). To avoid experimental bias, donors of different ages were randomly spread across the sequencing lanes. Two additional independent replicas of 1 million unique cDNA reads from the same blood draw were analyzed for two donors (one aged 18 to 29 and one aged 80 or older). Study-wide conclusions, independent of this receptor: Compared with the aged group, the long-lived group had more naive CD4+ T cells, fewer expanded clones and increased TCR diversity, suggesting age selection. Because the CMV infection status of the donors was unknown, age-related changes in expanded clonotypes may potentially have been confounded. Since profiling was done on bulk unsorted PBMCs, naive and antigen-experienced compartments could not be conclusively compared. Observed TCR beta diversity per million T cells fell roughly linearly with age, and a significant reduction was already apparent by age roughly 40. A strong correlation was found between observed TCR beta diversity and the percentage of naive T cells measured by flow cytometry. Estimates of total diversity based on one million sequenced T cells were considered lower bounds and underestimates.

The donors were 40 or so Caucasian individuals from Russia, aged about 6 to 100 years, who were systemically healthy. Roughly 10 milliliters of peripheral blood were drawn from each donor into EDTA-treated Vacutainer tubes. Ficoll-Paque density-gradient centrifugation was used to isolate PBMCs, with at least 7 million obtained per sample. Trizol reagent was used to extract total RNA from PBMCs, with at least 6 micrograms per sample. The percentages of naive CD45RAhigh/CD27high T cells were determined by flow cytometry on a PBMC aliquot from every donor. The library was generated by 5' RACE. TCRdb shows the sequencer as Illumina HiSeq 2500. A second roughly 6 to 11 cycle PCR used a sample-barcoded 5' primer and a J-beta primer mix. A unique molecular identifier was introduced onto each TCR beta cDNA molecule by a template-switch 5' adaptor carrying 12 random nucleotides. Each sample yielded at least 2.5 million CDR3-containing paired-end reads. All of the RNA was converted into first-strand cDNA using the Mint cDNA synthesis kit, with a TRBC-specific oligonucleotide serving as the primer. Following uracil-DNA glycosylase treatment, a first 18-cycle PCR with universal primers M1SS and BC2_uni_R was performed on all cDNA. The study's processing was this. Each sample was normalized by randomly selecting 1 million high-quality reads, each carrying a distinct molecular identifier. Instead of being binned into consensus sequences, reads that shared molecular identifiers were thrown out. MiTCR, set to a Q25 quality threshold and the strictest error-elimination algorithm, was used for CDR3 identification, clonotype clustering and error correction. A nonparametric unseen species model with Euler transformation was used to estimate a lower bound on total TCR beta diversity. Through fastp at Q25 and MiXCR, TCRdb rebuilt clones from the public reads, retaining in-frame beta chains. Under each unique CDR3 protein, matching rows form one entry showing the most common genes and DNA. TCRdb's processing, not the authors', yielded these V and J calls. The sample table holds 910,000 or so distinct CDR3 sequences, of which 51% were seen once. Around a fifth of the sample is held by the ten biggest clonotypes.

Sequences SGHTA (CDR1) and FQGTGA (CDR2) are obtained from the germline V gene. Including cysteine and phenylalanine, the CDR3 has 13 amino acids. The read is trimmed to its CDR3 DNA, 39 bases read in frame from base 1. At the junction V is shortened by 5 bases and J by 8 bases, with 14 bases in between. On this clonotype: What this receptor recognizes is not known. The sample holds no much larger clone one base away, and base qualities are not on file.

This receptor chain uses TRBV7-3 and TRBJ2-3, and perhaps TRBD2 as D gene, on 5 matching bases. The TCR was taken from a woman aged 55-69 years in good health. The sequencing input was blood. The DNA reads as follows: TGTGCCAGCAGCCCCGGCCCTCGGGGTACGCAGTATTTT. Its translation is CASSPGPRGTQYF. Supplemented by the reference TRBV7-3 and TRBJ2-3 proteins around the CDR3, the complete variable domain is GAGVSQTPSNKVTEKGKYVELRCDPISGHTALYWYRQSLGQGPEFLIYFQGTGAADDSGLPNDRFFAVRPEGSVSTLKIQRTERGDSAVYLCASSPGPRGTQYFGPGTRLTVL.